These 8 T cell receptor beta chains originate from one sample sequenced in a study of naive and memory T cell subsets. Two oligonucleotides, mixed equimolar, formed the beta constant-region primer covering TRBC1 and TRBC2. Ligated cDNA was amplified by four rounds of PCR with nested alpha and beta constant-region primers and SP2. TCRdb ran MiXCR on the UMI-ligation and nested PCR reads and lists one entry per CDR3 protein. The sample carries around 160,000 distinct CDR3 sequences, roughly 22% recorded once. For these receptors, no antigen is known. Regarding the study as a whole: Naive repertoires, especially CD8, held a few larger clonotypes, possibly memory cells re-expressing CD45RA.

Specimen: naive CD4+ T cells from blood. The receptors were gathered from a human donor in good health.

This clonotype appeared a few times. The chain links TRBV6-2 or TRBV6-3 to TRBJ2-7; maybe TRBD1 (5 bases). The CDR3 has 14 residues. Trimming removed 8 bases at V and 3 bases at J, with 17 bases between. CDR1 MNHEY and CDR2 SVGEGT come from the germline V gene. This CDR3 reads CASADTGQIYEQYF. The CDR3 DNA reads as TGTGCCAGCGCCGATACCGGACAAATCTACGAGCAGTACTTC.

The rearrangement links TRBV12-3 or TRBV12-4 to TRBJ2-3; D remains ambiguous. The V end was cut by 2 bases, the J end by 11 bases, with 17 bases between. The CDR3 runs to 14 residues. Here the CDR3 reads CASSLTADQSVQYF. The DNA for the CDR3 is TGTGCCAGCAGTTTAACGGCCGATCAAAGTGTGCAGTATTTT.

This clonotype has only a few counts. The J gene is TRBJ2-7, the V gene TRBV7-2; the D is unclear. Deletions cut 2 bases from V and 9 bases from J, with 17 bases between. The CDR3 loop spans 14 amino acids. The germline gives CDR1 SGHTA, CDR2 FQGNSA. Here the CDR3 DNA reads TGTGCCAGCAGCTTATTTGTCGGTCAAGTCGGGCAGTACTTC. It encodes CASSLFVGQVGQYF. The whole variable domain, remainder taken from reference TRBV7-2 and TRBJ2-7, is GAGVSQSPSNKVTEKGKDVELRCDPISGHTALYWYRQSLGQGLEFLIYFQGNSAPDKSGLPSDRFSAERTGGSVSTLTIQRTQQEDSAVYLCASSLFVGQVGQYFGPGTRLTVT.

The chain carries TRBV3-1 and TRBJ1-5; unclear D gene. Germline CDR1 and CDR2: LGHDT and YNNKEL (reference sequence). V shed 4 bases and J shed 2 bases, with 6 bases lying between them. CDR3 length: 13 amino acids. The CDR3 reads CASSRNGNQPQHF. The CDR3 DNA reads as TGTGCCAGCAGCCGTAACGGCAATCAGCCCCAGCATTTT.

The chain is built from TRBV6-5 and TRBJ2-7, with 9 bases lining up with TRBD1. The V segment lost 6 bases and the J segment 6 bases; nucleotides outside the gene matches: 9. The CDR3 runs 14 residues. CDR1 and CDR2 (germline): MNHEY, SVGAGI. The DNA for the CDR3 is TGTGCCAGCAGCGACAGGGGACAGGGAGGCGAGCAGTACTTC. Its translation: CASSDRGQGGEQYF.

This clonotype was seen a few times. V and J are TRBV29-1 and TRBJ2-3; 10 nucleotides match TRBD2. The J segment lost 7 bases and the V segment lost 4 bases, leaving 20 bases of the junction unmatched. Germline V gene data show CDR1 as SQVTM and CDR2 as ANQGSEA. This CDR3 is built from 18 residues. CDR3 amino acids: CSVVELAGSVVVLNTQYF. The CDR3 DNA follows: TGCAGCGTTGTCGAACTAGCGGGAAGTGTGGTCGTGTTAAATACGCAGTATTTT.

This rearrangement joins TRBV7-2 to TRBJ1-5; D remains unclear. CDR3 length: 14 amino acids. CDR1 and CDR2 from the germline V gene are SGHTA and FQGNSA. Trimming removed 0 bases at V and 3 bases at J, with 6 bases between. CDR3 sequence: CASSLAQNNQPQHF. CDR3 bases: TGTGCCAGCAGCTTAGCACAGAACAATCAGCCCCAGCATTTT.

The J gene is TRBJ1-1, the V gene TRBV18; weak D call: TRBD1 (5 bases). This CDR3 comprises 13 residues. The V end lost 1 base, the J end lost 13 bases, and 16 bases lay between the germline ends. Germline V gene lookup returns CDR1 KGHSH and CDR2 LQKENI. This CDR3 reads CASSPRDLGAGFF. CDR3 nucleotides: TGTGCCAGCTCACCACGGGACCTCGGGGCTGGTTTCTTT.